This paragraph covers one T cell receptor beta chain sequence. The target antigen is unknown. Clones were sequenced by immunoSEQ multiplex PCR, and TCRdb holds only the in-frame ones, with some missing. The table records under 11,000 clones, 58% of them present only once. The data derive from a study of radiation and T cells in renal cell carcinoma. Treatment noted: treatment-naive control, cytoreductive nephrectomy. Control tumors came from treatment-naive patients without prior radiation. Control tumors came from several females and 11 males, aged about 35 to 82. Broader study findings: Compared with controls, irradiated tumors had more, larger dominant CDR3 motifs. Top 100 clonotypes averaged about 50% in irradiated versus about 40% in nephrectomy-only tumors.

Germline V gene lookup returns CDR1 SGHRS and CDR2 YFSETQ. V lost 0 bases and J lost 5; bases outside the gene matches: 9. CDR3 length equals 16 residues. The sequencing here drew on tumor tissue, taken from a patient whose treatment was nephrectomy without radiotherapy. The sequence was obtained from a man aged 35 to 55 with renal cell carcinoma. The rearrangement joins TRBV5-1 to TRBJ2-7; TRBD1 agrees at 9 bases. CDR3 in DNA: TGCGCCAGCAGCTTGGGGGAACAGGGGGCGAGGAACGAGCAGTACTTC. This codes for CASSLGEQGARNEQYF. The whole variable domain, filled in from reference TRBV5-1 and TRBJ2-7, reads KAGVTQTPRYLIKTRGQQVTLSCSPISGHRSVSWYQQTPGQGLQFLFEYFSETQRNKGNFPGRFSGRQFSNSRSEMNVSTLELGDSALYLCASSLGEQGARNEQYFGPGTRLTVT.